Presented here are 27 T cell receptor beta chains from one specimen sequenced in a study of graft-versus-host responses after intestinal transplantation. These receptors are not linked to any known antigen. The assay was immunoSEQ multiplex PCR, and TCRdb's table has in-frame clones only and misses some. This table has over 85,000 clones, about 95% appearing once. The sample was unstimulated CD4+ T cells sorted from spleen or lymph node cells, taken before transplant. These receptors all come from a human donor who was the organ donor for an intestinal transplant.

The chain joins TRBV27 to TRBJ2-7; a possible D gene is TRBD2 (6 bases). Germline values: CDR1 MNHEY, CDR2 SMNVEV (reference sequence). The CDR3 totals 15 residues. V gave up 6 bases and J gave up 5 bases, with 20 bases separating them. In DNA form, the CDR3 reads TGTGCCAGCAGCCCCGCCGGGACTCAGGGCAACGAGCAGTACTTC. Encoded protein: CASSPAGTQGNEQYF.

The chain has TRBV28 and TRBJ2-3; D is ambiguous. Germline V CDR1 and CDR2: MDHEN, SYDVKM. With 4 bases removed from V and 6 bases from J, the gap between germline ends came to 8 bases. The CDR3 spans 12 residues. CDR3 in amino acids: CASSSLLDTQYF. The CDR3, as DNA: TGTGCCAGCAGTTCCCTCTTGGATACGCAGTATTTT. Combining the CDR3 with reference TRBV28 and TRBJ2-3 gives the whole variable domain DVKVTQSSRYLVKRTGEKVFLECVQDMDHENMFWYRQDPGLGLRLIYFSYDVKMKEKGDIPEGYSVSREKKERFSLILESASTNQTSMYLCASSSLLDTQYFGPGTRLTVL.

The rearrangement links TRBV5-4 to TRBJ1-1; possibly TRBD1 for D (5 bases). V shed 4 bases and J shed 8 bases, with 12 bases lying between them. The germline gives CDR1 SGHNT, CDR2 YYREEE (reference sequence). The CDR3 is 12 amino acids. The CDR3 nucleotides read TGTGCCAGCAGCCACACAGGTGGGGAAGCTTTCTTT. The encoded protein is CASSHTGGEAFF.

The chain uses TRBV19 and TRBJ1-4; TRBD1 might be the D (6 bases). CDR1 and CDR2 from the germline V gene are LNHDA and SQIVND (reference sequence). Trimming removed 5 bases from V and 13 bases from J, with 14 bases in between. CDR3 length equals 12 residues. The CDR3 is CASSQQGLRLFF. The CDR3 coding sequence is TGTGCCAGTAGTCAACAGGGTCTTCGACTGTTTTTT.

The chain couples TRBV7-9 to TRBJ1-1; 8 bases are shared with TRBD1. J was trimmed by 3 bases and V by 5 bases; bases with no gene match: 11. The CDR3 loop spans 16 amino acids. Germline assignment: CDR1 SEHNR and CDR2 FQNEAQ (reference sequence). The CDR3 spells CASSPKADRGDTEAFF. DNA of the CDR3: TGTGCCAGCAGCCCCAAAGCCGACAGGGGTGACACTGAAGCTTTCTTT.

The chain carries TRBV7-9 and TRBJ1-1; a weak D match, TRBD1 (6 bases). The CDR3 has 15 amino acids. Germline lookup yields CDR1 SEHNR and CDR2 FQNEAQ (reference sequence). Deletions cut 5 bases from V and 1 base from J, with 14 bases between. The CDR3 DNA reads TGTGCCAGCAGCGGACGGGACACCAAGAACACTGAAGCTTTCTTT. Translated, it gives CASSGRDTKNTEAFF.

The sample holds one count of this clone. The chain recombines TRBV7-9 with TRBJ1-2; D call uncertain. Germline CDR1 is SEHNR and CDR2 is FQNEAQ (reference sequence). With 6 bases removed from V and 0 bases from J, the gap between germline ends came to 17 bases. The CDR3 totals 16 residues. DNA of the CDR3: TGTGCCAGCAGTATTCGGCTGGGGTACGCTAACTATGGCTACACCTTC. Protein sequence: CASSIRLGYANYGYTF.

V gene TRBV7-2 combines with J gene TRBJ1-1; the D is unclear. The V gene's germline CDR1 is SGHTA and CDR2 FQGNSA. The CDR3 totals 15 residues. With 1 base removed from V and 3 bases from J, the gap between germline ends came to 12 bases. The CDR3 reads CASSLGELRDTEAFF. Here the CDR3 DNA reads TGTGCCAGCAGCTTAGGGGAATTGAGGGACACTGAAGCTTTCTTT.

The V gene is TRBV4-1, the J gene TRBJ2-5; D may be TRBD1 or TRBD2 (5 bases each). The CDR3 length is 18 residues. V dropped 5 bases and J dropped 1 base, with 23 bases sitting between them. Germline loops: CDR1 MGHRA, CDR2 YSYEKL. CDR3 amino acids: CASSDGAGLASGQETQYF. DNA for the CDR3: TGCGCCAGCAGCGACGGGGCTGGGCTAGCTTCGGGCCAAGAGACCCAGTACTTC.

This rearrangement joins TRBV7-3 to TRBJ2-3, with D possibly being TRBD2 (6 bases). This CDR3 has 16 amino acids. V was cut by 5 bases and J by 2 bases, with 17 bases left in between. In germline, CDR1 is SGHTA, CDR2 FQGTGA. CDR3 residues: CASSEGGTGPTDTQYF. The CDR3 nucleotides read TGTGCCAGCAGCGAGGGCGGGACGGGGCCCACAGATACGCAGTATTTT.

The genes are TRBV5-1 and TRBJ2-2; TRBD1 matches at 11 bases. The CDR3 extends over 15 amino acids. Germline CDR1 is SGHRS and CDR2 is YFSETQ. Trimming removed 2 bases from V and 6 bases from J; junction bases left unmatched: 3. The CDR3 spells CASSFPGQGAGELFF. The CDR3 coding sequence is TGCGCCAGCAGCTTTCCGGGACAGGGGGCCGGGGAGCTGTTTTTT.

The chain couples TRBV5-5 to TRBJ1-1; a possible D gene is TRBD1 (5 bases). The germline gives CDR1 SGHKS, CDR2 YYEKEE (reference sequence). Trimming cost V 0 bases and J 1 base, with 19 bases left between them. The CDR3 has 18 residues. The CDR3 is CASSLEPGTRRRNTEAFF. CDR3 coding DNA: TGTGCCAGCAGCTTGGAACCCGGGACCCGGCGGAGGAACACTGAAGCTTTCTTT.

The chain joins TRBV2 to TRBJ2-6; 10 bases line up with TRBD1. V lost 6 bases and J lost 2; bases outside the gene matches: 7. The CDR3 covers 17 residues. In germline, CDR1 is SNHLY, CDR2 FYNNEI. The CDR3 DNA reads TGTGCCAGCAGCCCCTGGACAGGGGGTACTGGGGCCAACGTCCTGACTTTC. This gives the protein CASSPWTGGTGANVLTF.

Only one count was recorded for this clone. The chain employs TRBV2 and TRBJ1-3, with D uncertain. This CDR3 spans 16 amino acids. CDR1 and CDR2 from the germline V gene are SNHLY and FYNNEI. V shed 4 bases and J shed 0 bases, with 13 bases lying between them. This CDR3 reads CASSAEGVDSGNTIYF. Here the CDR3 DNA reads TGTGCCAGCAGTGCTGAGGGTGTAGACTCTGGAAACACCATATATTTT.

The gene calls are TRBV19 and TRBJ2-7; 7 bases line up with TRBD2. The germline V gene has CDR1 LNHDA and CDR2 SQIVND (reference sequence). J gave up 8 bases and V 2 bases, and 6 bases lay outside the gene matches. The CDR3 extends over 13 amino acids. The CDR3: CASSISGAAQQYF. The CDR3 nucleotides read TGTGCCAGTAGTATAAGCGGGGCCGCCCAGCAGTACTTC.

As to this clone: The junction shows a germline mismatch at one end, possibly a read error. The genes are TRBV28 and TRBJ2-5, with a tentative D call TRBD1 (6 bases). Germline V gives CDR1 MDHEN, CDR2 SYDVKM. The CDR3 contains 17 residues. For the CDR3, the DNA is TGTGCCAGCACCCAATCGGGAACTAGGGGGATCCAAGGGACCCAGTACTTC. Amino acids: CASTQSGTRGIQGTQYF.

This clone was picked up a small number of times. The chain is built from TRBV7-3 and TRBJ1-1; possible D gene TRBD1, 5 bases. CDR3 length equals 14 residues. From germline, CDR1 is SGHTA and CDR2 FQGTGA. V dropped 2 bases and J dropped 1 base, with 8 bases sitting between them. Here the CDR3 reads CASSLGGANTEAFF. The DNA of the CDR3 is TGTGCCAGCAGCTTAGGGGGTGCGAACACTGAAGCTTTCTTT.

This clone is a singleton in its sample. This chain connects TRBV5-1 to TRBJ1-2; no clear D. The CDR3 loop spans 13 amino acids. The germline CDR1 and CDR2 sequences are SGHRS and YFSETQ. Trimming cost V 4 bases and J 3 bases, with 10 bases left between them. In nucleotides, the CDR3 is TGCGCCAGCAGCCTGTTCGCGGACTATGGCTACACCTTC. It encodes CASSLFADYGYTF. Full variable domain (missing parts from reference TRBV5-1 and TRBJ1-2): KAGVTQTPRYLIKTRGQQVTLSCSPISGHRSVSWYQQTPGQGLQFLFEYFSETQRNKGNFPGRFSGRQFSNSRSEMNVSTLELGDSALYLCASSLFADYGYTFGSGTRLTVV.

Details on this clone: A junction end diverges from the germline sequence, so it may reflect a read error. The chain couples TRBV29-1 to TRBJ1-1, with 7 bases fitting TRBD1. The CDR3 contains 15 residues. Per germline, CDR1 SQVTM and CDR2 ANQGSEA. In DNA, the CDR3 is TGCAGCGTTGTGGTCCAGGGGGTTCTGAATACTGAAGCTTTCTTT. It encodes CSVVVQGVLNTEAFF.

This chain uses TRBV10-3 with TRBJ1-5; D is perhaps TRBD1 (6 bases). Germline-derived CDR1 and CDR2 are ENHRY and SYGVKD. Trimming removed 10 bases at V and 1 base at J, with 11 bases between. The CDR3 loop spans 13 amino acids. DNA for the CDR3: TGTGCCACGCGCAGGGGAAGCAATCAGCCCCAGCATTTT. It yields the protein CATRRGSNQPQHF.

V gene TRBV11-3 combines with J gene TRBJ2-5, with 7 bases aligning to TRBD1. V was clipped by 0 bases and J by 3 bases; unmatched bases: 4. The CDR3 is 15 amino acids. Germline values: CDR1 SGHNT, CDR2 YENEEA. Here the CDR3 reads CASSLDRRGKETQYF. CDR3 nucleotides: TGTGCCAGCAGCTTAGATCGCAGGGGGAAAGAGACCCAGTACTTC.

The chain links TRBV10-2 to TRBJ2-1, with 15 bases matching TRBD2. This CDR3 has 16 amino acids. V shed 8 bases, J shed 2 bases, and the junction held 4 bases outside the gene matches. Germline assignment: CDR1 WSHSY and CDR2 SAAADI. Here the CDR3 reads CASGLAGGPAYNEQFF. The DNA of the CDR3 is TGCGCCAGCGGACTAGCGGGGGGGCCCGCCTACAATGAGCAGTTCTTC.

This clone has a single count. V usage is TRBV5-4 and J usage is TRBJ2-7; 7 nucleotides line up with TRBD1. Germline V lookup: CDR1 SGHNT, CDR2 YYREEE (reference sequence). J lost 5 bases, V lost 0 bases, and 5 bases had no gene match. The CDR3 extends over 14 amino acids. The CDR3 reads CASSLAEGTDEQYF. For the CDR3, the DNA is TGTGCCAGCAGCTTGGCTGAAGGGACAGACGAGCAGTACTTC. Filled out from reference TRBV5-4 and TRBJ2-7, the complete variable domain reads ETGVTQSPTHLIKTRGQQVTLRCSSQSGHNTVSWYQQALGQGPQFIFQYYREEENGRGNFPPRFSGLQFPNYSSELNVNALELDDSALYLCASSLAEGTDEQYFGPGTRLTVT.

V usage is TRBV10-3 and J usage is TRBJ2-5; the match to TRBD1 covers 10 bases. The CDR3 covers 17 residues. The trim removed 6 bases at V and 4 bases at J, leaving 14 bases unmatched. CDR1 is ENHRY and CDR2 is SYGVKD in the germline V gene. CDR3 sequence: CAIRTAPGQGPGETQYF. DNA of the CDR3: TGTGCCATCAGAACAGCACCGGGACAGGGGCCGGGAGAGACCCAGTACTTC.

The V and J genes are TRBV4-1 and TRBJ2-7; 7 bases map to TRBD1. Trimming cost V 3 bases and J 4 bases; bases outside gene matches: 12. The length of the CDR3 is 16 residues. Germline values: CDR1 MGHRA, CDR2 YSYEKL. This chain's CDR3 is CASSQGRDRVRYEQYF. The DNA of the CDR3 is TGCGCCAGCAGCCAGGGCCGTGACAGGGTTAGGTACGAGCAGTACTTC.

The J gene is TRBJ1-2, the V gene TRBV7-2; the match to TRBD1 covers 7 bases. With 0 bases clipped from V and 5 bases from J, the junction kept 6 bases outside the gene matches. The V gene's germline CDR1 is SGHTA and CDR2 FQGNSA. This CDR3 has 15 amino acids. The DNA of the CDR3 is TGTGCCAGCAGCTTAGCGCTGGGGACAGTGTATGGCTACACCTTC. Protein sequence: CASSLALGTVYGYTF.

The rearrangement uses TRBV13 and TRBJ2-7; D possibly corresponds to TRBD2 (6 bases). The CDR3 totals 14 residues. The V end was cut by 6 bases, the J end by 3 bases, with 15 bases between. Per germline, CDR1 PRHDT and CDR2 FYEKMQ (reference sequence). CDR3 protein: CASSHRRVSYEQYF. CDR3 nucleotides: TGTGCCAGCAGTCACAGGAGGGTGAGCTACGAGCAGTACTTC.